One T cell receptor (beta chain) is described in this entry. The germline V and J ends were trimmed by 2 bases and 6 bases, with 28 bases remaining between them. This CDR3 has 20 residues. CDR1 is SGHTA, CDR2 FQGTGA, per germline. Assay: immunoSEQ multiplex PCR; the TCRdb copy retains only in-frame clones and omits some. The sample yields some 70,000 clones, roughly 90% seen once. The data are from a study of OX40 agonist ivuxolimab in advanced cancers. The chain links TRBV7-3 to TRBJ2-2, with a weak D call TRBD2 (6 bases). The sequencing used CD4+ or CD8+ T cells sorted from blood, collected in a trial of the OX40 agonist ivuxolimab. This sequence was found in an adult with an advanced solid tumor such as melanoma, head and neck, liver or kidney cancer. CDR3 in amino acids: CASSLLSFRDSVGSAGELFF. The CDR3 nucleotides are TGTGCCAGCAGCTTACTGTCTTTTCGGGACTCAGTGGGGTCGGCCGGGGAGCTGTTTTTT.